This TCR beta chain is from a study of T-cell reconstitution after alpha-beta-depleted transplantation in children. General observations from the study: Expanded clones from the graft, numbering several hundred, reportedly supplied alpha-beta T cells about two months after transplant. Newly produced T cells mostly provided counts and TCRbeta diversity after one year, as hyperexpanded clones declined.

The CDR3 length is 16 residues. After removal of 3 bases from V and 6 bases from J, the junction contained 10 bases not matched to a gene. CDR1 and CDR2 (germline): MDHEN, SYDVKM. Many counts were recorded for this clonotype. Its specificity is unknown. Preparation of the TCRbeta library was carried out with unique molecular identifiers. TCRdb recomputed calls from the PCR reads with MiXCR, one row per CDR3 protein. The table shows around 450,000 distinct CDR3 sequences, with approximately 10% occurring only once. Material: PBMCs, obtained before TCRalphabeta/CD19-depleted stem cell transplant. This chain joins TRBV28 and TRBJ2-1, with 8 bases lining up with TRBD2. The clonotype was recovered from a child aged 2 to 10 with inherited bone marrow failure, due to receive a stem cell transplant. The CDR3 here is CASSLGSGRGLNEQFF. As DNA, the CDR3 is TGTGCCAGCAGTTTGGGGAGCGGGAGAGGCCTCAATGAGCAGTTCTTC.